What follows are 25 T cell receptor beta chains derived from one specimen sequenced in a study of shared clonotypes between healthy human individuals. The assay was immunoSEQ multiplex PCR, and TCRdb's table has in-frame clones only and misses some. The sample contains about 2.1 million clones, approximately 94% of which appear only once. In the naive CD8 group, cells lacked CD45RO and were positively selected for CCR7, so terminally differentiated effector memory CD45RA+ cells were left out. Material: naive CD8+ T cells from PBMCs. These TCRs come from a man between 18 and 29 years old in good health. Some clones in this sample may be carry-over from other donors' samples.

This chain uses TRBV15 with TRBJ1-5, with 7 bases identical to TRBD1. CDR1 is LNHNV and CDR2 is YYDKDF in the germline V gene (reference sequence). The CDR3 consists of 13 residues. Trimming removed 8 bases from V and 6 bases from J; junction bases left unmatched: 7. CDR3 loop: CATRSGGGQPQHF. CDR3 nucleotide sequence: TGTGCCACCCGGTCAGGGGGGGGTCAGCCCCAGCATTTT.

Comment on this clone: Other DNA sequences of this sample code for an identical CDR3. The V and J genes are TRBV5-6 and TRBJ2-7; 7 nucleotides agree with TRBD1. V lost 2 bases to trimming and J lost 0 bases; unmatched junction nucleotides: 2. The CDR3 has 14 residues. Germline CDR1 and CDR2: SGHDT and YYEEEE. CDR3 sequence reads: CASSFGTVSYEQYF. The CDR3, as DNA: TGTGCCAGCAGCTTCGGGACAGTCTCCTACGAGCAGTACTTC. Full variable domain (missing parts from reference TRBV5-6 and TRBJ2-7): DAGVTQSPTHLIKTRGQQVTLRCSPKSGHDTVSWYQQALGQGPQFIFQYYEEEERQRGNFPDRFSGHQFPNYSSELNVNALLLGDSALYLCASSFGTVSYEQYFGPGTRLTVT.

This clone is a singleton in its sample. This chain links TRBV28 with TRBJ2-1; 11 nucleotides agree with TRBD1. The CDR3 has 16 amino acids. The V gene's germline CDR1 is MDHEN and CDR2 SYDVKM. V lost 6 bases, J lost 4 bases, and 8 bases stayed unmatched. The DNA for the CDR3 is TGTGCCAGCAGAGCGGACAGGGGGCCCTCTTACAATGAGCAGTTCTTC. Protein sequence: CASRADRGPSYNEQFF. The full variable domain, its missing parts supplied by reference TRBV28 and TRBJ2-1, is DVKVTQSSRYLVKRTGEKVFLECVQDMDHENMFWYRQDPGLGLRLIYFSYDVKMKEKGDIPEGYSVSREKKERFSLILESASTNQTSMYLCASRADRGPSYNEQFFGPGTRLTVL.

This chain links TRBV7-8 with TRBJ1-5; D gene ambiguous. Trimming left V 0 bases short and J 8 bases short, with 14 bases between. Germline assignment: CDR1 SGHVS and CDR2 FQNEAQ. The CDR3 extends over 15 amino acids. CDR3 in amino acids: CASSLARGGQKPQHF. The CDR3 bases are TGTGCCAGCAGCTTAGCGCGGGGTGGCCAAAAGCCCCAGCATTTT.

The V gene is TRBV28, the J gene TRBJ2-3; the match to TRBD2 covers 7 bases. The germline gives CDR1 MDHEN, CDR2 SYDVKM. Trimming removed 8 bases from V and 0 bases from J; junction bases left unmatched: 14. This CDR3 is 17 amino acids long. This CDR3 is CASGYSGPSLSTDTQYF. DNA for the CDR3: TGTGCCAGCGGATATAGCGGGCCGAGCCTTAGCACAGATACGCAGTATTTT.

This chain connects TRBV5-8 to TRBJ2-5; D ambiguous. The length of the CDR3 is 15 residues. Trimming removed 2 bases from V and 5 bases from J, with 16 bases in between. Germline lookup yields CDR1 SGHTS and CDR2 YDEGEE. The CDR3 region has the DNA TGTGCCAGCAGCTTCCCTGACTTCCTCAGGGAGACCCAGTACTTC. Amino acid sequence: CASSFPDFLRETQYF.

This sequence joins TRBV28 and TRBJ2-1, with TRBD2 matching 12 bases. From germline, CDR1 is MDHEN and CDR2 SYDVKM. This CDR3 is 18 amino acids long. J was trimmed by 1 base and V by 3 bases; bases with no gene match: 7. DNA of the CDR3: TGTGCCAGCAGTTTTTCTAGCGGGAGGGTCTCATCCTACAATGAGCAGTTCTTC. It specifies CASSFSSGRVSSYNEQFF. The full variable domain, rest sourced from reference TRBV28 and TRBJ2-1, is DVKVTQSSRYLVKRTGEKVFLECVQDMDHENMFWYRQDPGLGLRLIYFSYDVKMKEKGDIPEGYSVSREKKERFSLILESASTNQTSMYLCASSFSSGRVSSYNEQFFGPGTRLTVL.

The rearrangement uses TRBV9 and TRBJ2-1, with D possibly being TRBD2 (5 bases). Germline V gene lookup returns CDR1 SGDLS and CDR2 YYNGEE. The germline V and J ends were trimmed by 0 bases and 0 bases, with 10 bases remaining between them. The CDR3 is made up of 16 amino acids. The CDR3 loop reads CASSVEDSHSYNEQFF. CDR3 nucleotide sequence: TGTGCCAGCAGCGTAGAGGACTCCCACTCCTACAATGAGCAGTTCTTC.

The chain couples TRBV5-1 to TRBJ2-1; TRBD1 agrees at 8 bases. V lost 6 bases to trimming and J lost 8 bases; unmatched junction nucleotides: 13. The CDR3 spans 15 residues. CDR1 SGHRS and CDR2 YFSETQ come from the germline V gene. The chain's CDR3 is CASTPLQGVDYEQFF. The CDR3 DNA sequence: TGCGCCAGCACCCCCCTACAGGGGGTTGATTATGAGCAGTTCTTC.

Here the CDR3 DNA reads TGTGCCAGTAGTCCCGCGACAGGAATGAACACTGAAGCTTTCTTT. Translated, it gives CASSPATGMNTEAFF. The V and J genes are TRBV19 and TRBJ1-1, with D possibly being TRBD1 (6 bases). CDR3 length: 15 amino acids. Germline V CDR1 and CDR2: LNHDA, SQIVND (reference sequence). V was trimmed by 5 bases and J by 0 bases, leaving 13 bases between them.

This chain connects TRBV28 to TRBJ2-7; 12 bases line up with TRBD2. The germline V gene encodes CDR1 MDHEN and CDR2 SYDVKM. V was clipped by 6 bases and J by 0 bases; unmatched bases: 3. CDR3 length equals 15 residues. CDR3 sequence reads: CASRLAGGSSYEQYF. CDR3 bases: TGTGCCAGCAGGCTAGCGGGAGGGAGCTCCTACGAGCAGTACTTC.

The chain employs TRBV2 and TRBJ2-3, with D tentatively TRBD2 (6 bases). Germline CDR1 and CDR2: SNHLY and FYNNEI. Trimming took off 1 base at V and 0 bases at J, with 14 bases between the two ends. The length of the CDR3 is 17 residues. CDR3 DNA: TGTGCCAGCAGTGAAGGGACGGAGGGGTTGAGCACAGATACGCAGTATTTT. Amino acid sequence: CASSEGTEGLSTDTQYF.

The chain recombines TRBV27 with TRBJ1-1; TRBD1 aligns across 12 bases. The junction had 9 bases not matched to a gene; V was cut back by 5 bases and J by 11 bases. CDR1 is MNHEY, CDR2 SMNVEV, per germline (reference sequence). The CDR3 spans 14 residues. The CDR3 nucleotides are TGTGCCAGCAGTGTCCGGGACAGGGGGCAGTATGCTTTCTTT. The encoded protein is CASSVRDRGQYAFF.

With respect to this clone: Additional DNA sequences in this sample encode the identical CDR3. This chain uses TRBV7-9 with TRBJ2-1; D remains unclear. The V and J ends lost 3 bases and 5 bases respectively, with 5 bases between them. Germline V gives CDR1 SEHNR, CDR2 FQNEAQ (reference sequence). The CDR3 spans 12 residues. The CDR3 DNA sequence: TGTGCCAGCAGCTTGGCCGACAATGAGCAGTTCTTC. Protein product: CASSLADNEQFF.

The chain is built from TRBV11-2 and TRBJ2-7, with TRBD1 matching over 11 bases. With V trimmed by 4 bases and J by 5 bases, 4 bases remained unmatched. The germline V gene has CDR1 SGHAT and CDR2 FQNNGV. CDR3 length: 14 amino acids. CDR3 coding DNA: TGTGCCAGCAGCTGGACAGGGGGCGTCGACGAGCAGTACTTC. The encoded protein is CASSWTGGVDEQYF.

This sequence joins TRBV19 and TRBJ1-1, with D unclear. V was trimmed by 7 bases and J by 1 base, leaving 10 bases between them. Per germline, CDR1 LNHDA and CDR2 SQIVND (reference sequence). The CDR3 is 13 residues long. CDR3 bases: TGTGCCAGTATTTCTGCGGGGAACACTGAAGCTTTCTTT. The encoded protein is CASISAGNTEAFF.

Here the CDR3 DNA reads TGTGCCAGCAGCCTAGGGACGGCTGGAAACACCATATATTTT. Its translation is CASSLGTAGNTIYF. The rearrangement links TRBV7-9 to TRBJ1-3, with D maybe TRBD1 (5 bases). The CDR3 contains 14 residues. Between the trimmed V and J ends, which lost 5 bases and 2 bases, there was a span of 10 bases. Germline V lookup: CDR1 SEHNR, CDR2 FQNEAQ (reference sequence).

The chain recombines TRBV6-5 with TRBJ1-1, with D possibly TRBD1 on 6 matching bases. CDR1 MNHEY and CDR2 SVGAGI come from the germline V gene. V gave up 6 bases and J gave up 6 bases, with 11 bases separating them. CDR3 length: 12 residues. The CDR3 nucleotides read TGTGCCAGCAGGCCGGGGGCCGCTGAAGCTTTCTTT. As protein: CASRPGAAEAFF.

This chain links TRBV27 with TRBJ2-5, with 8 bases aligning to TRBD1. From germline, CDR1 is MNHEY and CDR2 SMNVEV (reference sequence). This CDR3 spans 15 amino acids. With 6 bases clipped from V and 5 bases from J, the junction kept 11 bases outside the gene matches. The CDR3 DNA sequence: TGTGCCAGCAGAACGTGGACAGGGCCCCGGGAGACCCAGTACTTC. It is translated as CASRTWTGPRETQYF.

This chain joins TRBV13 and TRBJ2-7; D is unresolved. Germline V gives CDR1 PRHDT, CDR2 FYEKMQ (reference sequence). This CDR3 comprises 15 residues. The V end was cut by 3 bases, the J end by 4 bases, with 16 bases between. DNA of the CDR3: TGTGCCAGCAGCTTCCCAGGTGGGGTACAGTACGAGCAGTACTTC. Translation: CASSFPGGVQYEQYF. Drawing the rest from reference TRBV13 and TRBJ2-7, the complete variable domain is AAGVIQSPRHLIKEKRETATLKCYPIPRHDTVYWYQQGPGQDPQFLISFYEKMQSDKGSIPDRFSAQQFSDYHSELNMSSLELGDSALYFCASSFPGGVQYEQYFGPGTRLTVT.

The rearrangement links TRBV20-1 to TRBJ1-2; D gene uncertain. V dropped 4 bases and J dropped 3 bases, with 6 bases sitting between them. Germline V CDR1 and CDR2: DFQATT, SNEGSKA (reference sequence). CDR3 length: 11 amino acids. The CDR3 DNA follows: TGCAGTGCTATCCCCGACTATGGCTACACCTTC. Protein product: CSAIPDYGYTF.

The gene calls are TRBV11-2 and TRBJ1-1, with a tentative D call TRBD1 (5 bases). The CDR3 is 15 residues long. Germline V gene lookup returns CDR1 SGHAT and CDR2 FQNNGV. Trimming removed 7 bases at V and 1 base at J, with 16 bases between. The CDR3 coding sequence is TGTGCCAGCAAATCCAGGGCTGCGGAGAACACTGAAGCTTTCTTT. The encoded protein is CASKSRAAENTEAFF.

The V gene is TRBV7-8, the J gene TRBJ2-1; 11 positions match TRBD1. This CDR3 has 15 amino acids. Losses at the gene ends were 5 bases for V and 7 bases for J; bases not matched to a gene: 7. The germline V gene encodes CDR1 SGHVS and CDR2 FQNEAQ. CDR3 nucleotide sequence: TGTGCCAGCAGCCCCGGACAGGGGGCAAGAAATGAGCAGTTCTTC. Residues: CASSPGQGARNEQFF.

In this sample, this clone turned up once. The V call is TRBV19, the J call TRBJ2-2; D possibly corresponds to TRBD2 (6 bases). The CDR3 has 19 residues. With 1 base removed from V and 1 base from J, the gap between germline ends came to 19 bases. Germline CDR1 is LNHDA and CDR2 is SQIVND (reference sequence). The CDR3 protein is CASSIGGREVFRNTGELFF. The CDR3 DNA reads TGTGCCAGTAGTATAGGGGGCAGGGAGGTTTTTAGGAACACCGGGGAGCTGTTTTTT. Using reference TRBV19 and TRBJ2-2 for the parts outside the CDR3, the full variable domain is DGGITQSPKYLFRKEGQNVTLSCEQNLNHDAMYWYRQDPGQGLRLIYYSQIVNDFQKGDIAEGYSVSREKKESFPLTVTSAQKNPTAFYLCASSIGGREVFRNTGELFFGEGSRLTVL.

As to this clone: This CDR3 is also generated by other DNA sequences in the sample. The chain uses TRBV28 and TRBJ2-7; possible D gene TRBD1, 6 bases. V gave up 5 bases and J gave up 3 bases, with 11 bases separating them. The CDR3 totals 13 residues. The germline V gene encodes CDR1 MDHEN and CDR2 SYDVKM. The CDR3 here is CASSRTASYEQYF. The CDR3 nucleotides read TGTGCCAGCAGTCGGACAGCAAGCTACGAGCAGTACTTC.